This TCR beta chain is from a study of CD4 T cells in relation to SARS-CoV-2 and coronaviruses. Study information: After less than eleven days of antigen culture, PBMC TCR beta CDR3s were sequenced.

The V gene's germline CDR1 is MNHEY and CDR2 SVGAGI. The V segment lost 5 bases and the J segment 3 bases; nucleotides outside the gene matches: 4. The CDR3 length is 15 residues. Of note for this clone: As yet, its antigen is unknown.

The protocol was immunoSEQ multiplex PCR, while the TCRdb copy is restricted to in-frame clones and leaves out a portion. This table has about 36,000 clones, approximately 83% appearing once. Study-level results: Pre-pandemic and post-infection samples never came from the same donor.

Naive or memory CD4+ cells were cultured 1:1 with T cell-depleted PBMCs plus CEF. The chain employs TRBV6-5 and TRBJ2-1, with 10 bases identical to TRBD2. Specimen: naive CD4+ T cells from PBMCs, cultured in vitro. Documented subset: naive CD4+ T cells isolated by negative enrichment. This clonotype was sampled from an adult with COVID-19. The CDR3 region is CASSMTSGFYNEQFF. The CDR3 coding sequence is TGTGCCAGCAGTATGACTAGCGGGTTCTACAATGAGCAGTTCTTC.